The rows below give T cell receptor beta chains drawn from one sample of a study of blood T cell repertoires in COVID-19. Assay: immunoSEQ multiplex PCR; the TCRdb copy retains only in-frame clones and omits some. This sample has some 220,000 clones, with about 82% found just once. Sequencing input: peripheral blood. These receptors all come from a man aged 50-60 years with COVID-19, enrolled during active disease. CDR3s include the opening cysteine and the closing phenylalanine or tryptophan. A D gene is named only where the DNA matches it firmly. Size is omitted from some rows. Given values are once, few, many or a class for expanded clones.

j_call | clone_size | d_call | v_call | cdr3_aa | cdr3_nt
TRBJ1-2 | - | TRBD1 | TRBV19 | CASSEDRGYGGYTF | TGTGCCAGTAGTGAGGACAGGGGGTATGGTGGCTACACCTTC
TRBJ2-5 | - | - | TRBV7-3 | CASSLIAGSQETQYF | TGTGCCAGCAGCTTAATCGCAGGTAGTCAAGAGACCCAGTACTTC
TRBJ2-5 | - | TRBD1 | TRBV7-9 | CASSHRQGAGTQYF | TGTGCCAGCAGCCACCGACAGGGGGCAGGGACCCAGTACTTC
TRBJ1-6 | - | TRBD1 | TRBV9 | CASSVGDSSNSPLHF | TGTGCCAGCAGCGTAGGGGACAGCTCCAATTCACCCCTCCACTTT
TRBJ1-1 | - | - | TRBV7-3 | CASSNGANTEAFF | TGTGCCAGCAGCAATGGAGCGAACACTGAAGCTTTCTTT
TRBJ2-1 | - | TRBD2 | TRBV3-1/TRBV3-2 | CASSQTRLAGVSNEQFF | TGTGCCAGCAGCCAAACAAGACTAGCGGGGGTTTCCAATGAGCAGTTCTTC
TRBJ1-1 | - | - | TRBV27 | CASSLSPDRNTEAFF | TGTGCCAGCAGTTTATCTCCCGACAGGAACACTGAAGCTTTCTTT
TRBJ1-4 | - | TRBD1 | TRBV7-9 | CASSFTGATNEKLFF | TGTGCCAGCAGCTTTACAGGGGCCACTAATGAAAAACTGTTTTTT
TRBJ1-2 | - | - | TRBV6-5 | CASSRRVNYGYTF | TGTGCCAGCAGCCGACGGGTGAACTATGGCTACACCTTC
TRBJ2-3 | - | TRBD2 | TRBV19 | CASSNLLAGGTDTQYF | TGTGCCAGTAGTAATCTCTTAGCGGGGGGAACAGATACGCAGTATTTT
TRBJ1-2 | - | - | TRBV4-2 | CASSQDITGFRVGYTF | TGTGCCAGCAGCCAAGATATCACAGGGTTTAGGGTTGGCTACACCTTC
TRBJ2-7 | - | - | TRBV3-1/TRBV3-2 | CASRPTGGKYEQYF | TGTGCCAGCAGACCGACCGGGGGAAAATACGAGCAGTACTTC
TRBJ2-2 | - | - | TRBV7-3 | CASSIPNGELFF | TGTGCCAGCAGCATCCCCAACGGGGAGCTGTTTTTT
TRBJ2-5 | - | TRBD1 | TRBV5-4 | CASSPGQQETQYF | TGTGCCAGCAGCCCGGGACAGCAGGAGACCCAGTACTTC
TRBJ1-6 | - | - | TRBV27 | CASSYTGILSSYNSPLHF | TGTGCCAGCAGTTATACCGGGATCCTGAGCTCCTATAATTCACCCCTCCACTTT
TRBJ2-5 | once | - | TRBV5-1 | CASSLGGGQETQYF | TGCGCCAGCAGCCTAGGGGGGGGTCAAGAGACCCAGTACTTC
TRBJ1-1 | - | TRBD1 | TRBV28 | CASSSQTGRPEAFF | TGTGCCAGCAGTTCCCAGACAGGGCGGCCTGAAGCTTTCTTT
TRBJ1-1 | - | - | TRBV7-2 | CASSFSRNTEAFF | TGTGCCAGCAGCTTTTCCAGGAACACTGAAGCTTTCTTT
TRBJ2-1 | - | TRBD1 | TRBV27 | CASSWDRYNEQFF | TGTGCCAGCAGTTGGGACAGATACAATGAGCAGTTCTTC
TRBJ2-7 | many | TRBD2 | TRBV3-1/TRBV3-2 | CASSVGLAGPYEQYF | TGTGCCAGCAGCGTCGGACTAGCGGGACCCTACGAGCAGTACTTC
TRBJ2-2 | - | TRBD2 | TRBV29-1 | CSVAQPGTSGGNTGELFF | TGCAGCGTCGCTCAGCCCGGGACTAGCGGGGGGAACACCGGGGAGCTGTTTTTT
TRBJ2-1 | once | - | TRBV19 | CASSIGGLEQFF | TGTGCCAGTAGTATAGGCGGATTAGAGCAGTTCTTC
TRBJ2-2 | - | - | TRBV19 | CASSTRIQGGTGELFF | TGTGCCAGTAGTACCAGAATACAGGGTGGGACAGGGGAGCTGTTTTTT
TRBJ2-2 | - | - | TRBV9 | CASSLSTRGTGELFF | TGTGCCAGCAGCCTAAGCACTCGGGGCACCGGGGAGCTGTTTTTT
TRBJ1-5 | - | - | TRBV20-1 | CSASWGGSNQPQHF | TGCAGTGCTAGTTGGGGGGGGAGCAATCAGCCCCAGCATTTT
TRBJ2-3 | - | - | TRBV3-1/TRBV3-2 | CASSQGRVRTDTQYF | TGTGCCAGCAGCCAAGGGCGGGTCCGCACAGATACGCAGTATTTT
TRBJ2-3 | - | - | TRBV5-1 | CASSTGPGEYTQYF | TGCGCCAGCAGCACGGGCCCCGGGGAGTATACGCAGTATTTT
TRBJ2-1 | - | TRBD2 | TRBV7-8 | CASSFRGAGGRRREDNEQFF | TGTGCCAGCAGCTTCCGGGGAGCGGGGGGGCGAAGGAGAGAGGACAATGAGCAGTTCTTC
TRBJ2-2 | - | TRBD1 | TRBV24-1 | CATSDPMTGTGGTGELFF | TGTGCCACCAGTGACCCGATGACCGGGACAGGGGGCACCGGGGAGCTGTTTTTT